The rows below give T cell receptor beta chains drawn from one sample of a study of graft-versus-host responses after intestinal transplantation. Profiled with immunoSEQ multiplex PCR; TCRdb holds only in-frame clones, not every one. The top ten clones hold approximately 6% of a sample with some 86,000 clones, around nine tenths of them seen once. These TCRs' antigens remain unknown. The sequences come from unstimulated CD8+ T cells sorted from spleen or lymph node cells, collected before intestinal transplant. Receptors originate from a human donor who received an intestinal transplant. Each CDR3 is given without its conserved first and last residue. Fields, in order: V gene, J gene, clone size, CDR3 protein. Rows may omit the clone size; those that give it use once, few, many or a size class.

v_call: TRBV19
j_call: TRBJ1-4
clone_size: -
cdr3_aa: ASSFRTNEKLF

v_call: TRBV19
j_call: TRBJ2-7
clone_size: -
cdr3_aa: ASSPGQSSSYEQY

v_call: TRBV29-1
j_call: TRBJ2-3
clone_size: -
cdr3_aa: SVEGDGHADTQY

v_call: TRBV5-6
j_call: TRBJ1-4
clone_size: few
cdr3_aa: ASSVGRGAYEKLF

v_call: TRBV7-7
j_call: TRBJ2-2
clone_size: -
cdr3_aa: ASSREPANTGELF

v_call: TRBV5-1
j_call: TRBJ2-5
clone_size: -
cdr3_aa: ASSLSFGQQETQY

v_call: TRBV2
j_call: TRBJ2-7
clone_size: -
cdr3_aa: ASSEGPGSSYEQY

v_call: TRBV2
j_call: TRBJ1-4
clone_size: -
cdr3_aa: ASSEPGNEKLF

v_call: TRBV9
j_call: TRBJ1-6
clone_size: -
cdr3_aa: ASSVGNSPLH

v_call: TRBV7-9
j_call: TRBJ2-5
clone_size: -
cdr3_aa: ASSLGRPGQGSGTQY

v_call: TRBV6-1
j_call: TRBJ2-3
clone_size: -
cdr3_aa: ASSERTGGRTDTQY

v_call: TRBV5-4
j_call: TRBJ1-1
clone_size: -
cdr3_aa: ASSWSGVGVTEAF

v_call: TRBV7-6
j_call: TRBJ2-6
clone_size: medium-sized
cdr3_aa: ASSLQGDGSGANVLT

v_call: TRBV15
j_call: TRBJ2-2
clone_size: -
cdr3_aa: ATAIAGGTGELF

v_call: TRBV7-9
j_call: TRBJ1-1
clone_size: -
cdr3_aa: ASSLPLEGGDTEAF

v_call: TRBV28
j_call: TRBJ1-1
clone_size: -
cdr3_aa: ASSSGWGVNTEAF

v_call: TRBV7-9
j_call: TRBJ1-2
clone_size: -
cdr3_aa: ASSSTERGSGYT

v_call: TRBV4-2
j_call: TRBJ2-1
clone_size: -
cdr3_aa: ASSRVWVGHRYNEQF

v_call: TRBV30
j_call: TRBJ2-5
clone_size: once
cdr3_aa: AWSVINRDSSKAQY

v_call: TRBV29-1
j_call: TRBJ2-7
clone_size: once
cdr3_aa: SVETPGQGYEQY

v_call: TRBV6-1
j_call: TRBJ2-7
clone_size: -
cdr3_aa: ATSTSGGSYEQY

v_call: TRBV7-9
j_call: TRBJ2-7
clone_size: once
cdr3_aa: ASSLTPGQTFDEQY

v_call: TRBV6-6
j_call: TRBJ2-2
clone_size: -
cdr3_aa: ASSYSSGQNTGELF

v_call: TRBV4-1
j_call: TRBJ1-2
clone_size: -
cdr3_aa: ASSQAEGQGGYGYT

v_call: TRBV19
j_call: TRBJ2-7
clone_size: -
cdr3_aa: ASGTDLHEQY

v_call: TRBV7-6
j_call: TRBJ2-3
clone_size: -
cdr3_aa: ASSWGLFEMSTDTQY

v_call: TRBV10-2
j_call: TRBJ2-7
clone_size: -
cdr3_aa: ASSPSYEQY

v_call: TRBV7-6
j_call: TRBJ2-7
clone_size: -
cdr3_aa: ASSPRRRGRGYEQY

v_call: TRBV7-6
j_call: TRBJ2-4
clone_size: -
cdr3_aa: ASSTWDDFGKNIQY

v_call: TRBV5-1
j_call: TRBJ2-7
clone_size: -
cdr3_aa: ASRSSYEQY

v_call: TRBV6-1
j_call: TRBJ2-7
clone_size: -
cdr3_aa: ASSYPPEQY

v_call: TRBV7-2
j_call: TRBJ1-5
clone_size: -
cdr3_aa: ASSDQDRPYQPQH

v_call: TRBV7-9
j_call: TRBJ2-1
clone_size: -
cdr3_aa: ASSLPSSGRSNEQF

v_call: TRBV13
j_call: TRBJ2-1
clone_size: once
cdr3_aa: ASSIMWDEQF

v_call: TRBV5-4
j_call: TRBJ1-2
clone_size: -
cdr3_aa: ASSLVQGGGYT

v_call: TRBV7-2
j_call: TRBJ2-5
clone_size: -
cdr3_aa: ASSDRDRDVIGTQY

v_call: TRBV25-1
j_call: TRBJ2-7
clone_size: -
cdr3_aa: ASSELVTQNLYEQY

v_call: TRBV6-5
j_call: TRBJ2-7
clone_size: once
cdr3_aa: ASRTGIAYEQY

v_call: TRBV7-9
j_call: TRBJ1-3
clone_size: -
cdr3_aa: ASSQGAQLGNTIY

v_call: TRBV25-1
j_call: TRBJ1-4
clone_size: -
cdr3_aa: ASSSELRPYEKLF

v_call: TRBV27
j_call: TRBJ2-2
clone_size: -
cdr3_aa: ASSFLPPGELF

v_call: TRBV28
j_call: TRBJ1-2
clone_size: -
cdr3_aa: ASSLYDYGYT

v_call: TRBV6-1
j_call: TRBJ2-2
clone_size: -
cdr3_aa: ASSENPPGGFNTGELF

v_call: TRBV11-2
j_call: TRBJ1-6
clone_size: -
cdr3_aa: ASSFGQGGSPLH

v_call: TRBV5-1
j_call: TRBJ1-1
clone_size: -
cdr3_aa: ASSLDARDTEAF

v_call: TRBV4-2
j_call: TRBJ2-1
clone_size: -
cdr3_aa: ASSQDPALAGGYYNEQF

v_call: TRBV28
j_call: TRBJ2-1
clone_size: -
cdr3_aa: ASSLEWVDEQF

v_call: TRBV5-1
j_call: TRBJ1-1
clone_size: once
cdr3_aa: ASSLTDSYTEAF

v_call: TRBV10-1
j_call: TRBJ2-3
clone_size: -
cdr3_aa: ASSDGADTQY

v_call: TRBV12-5
j_call: TRBJ1-2
clone_size: -
cdr3_aa: ASGSGHPDGYT

v_call: TRBV2
j_call: TRBJ2-7
clone_size: -
cdr3_aa: ASSVMGGSYEQY

v_call: TRBV2
j_call: TRBJ2-3
clone_size: -
cdr3_aa: ASRSPWGSSTDTQY

v_call: TRBV15
j_call: TRBJ1-5
clone_size: -
cdr3_aa: ATSRPFSNQPQH

v_call: TRBV6-6
j_call: TRBJ1-2
clone_size: -
cdr3_aa: ASRSGGDGYT

v_call: TRBV10-2
j_call: TRBJ2-1
clone_size: -
cdr3_aa: ASSGTSLYNEQF

v_call: TRBV2
j_call: TRBJ2-7
clone_size: few
cdr3_aa: ASSELARGGSYEQY

v_call: TRBV19
j_call: TRBJ1-2
clone_size: -
cdr3_aa: ASSMGFGSFVYGYT

v_call: TRBV25-1
j_call: TRBJ2-3
clone_size: -
cdr3_aa: ASSGNRLAMRTDTQY